This TCR beta chain comes out of a study of kidney transplant recipient with SARS-CoV-2 infection. In its sample, this clonotype was seen a few times. This clone may be a read error of a much larger clone one base away. In TCRdb, the reads were re-called with MiXCR into one record per CDR3 protein. The repertoire holds roughly 250,000 distinct CDR3 sequences, under 30% seen once, with 6% to 8.5% in the top ten. Germline values: CDR1 SGHAT, CDR2 FQNNGV. CDR3 size: 14 residues. V was cut by 8 bases and J by 1 base, with 14 bases left in between. The TCR comes from a male patient aged 30 to 39 who had COVID-19 and was a kidney transplant recipient. Some T cells may be supplied by the graft donor. Sequencing used a blood sample, obtained at baseline and on day 111 from a kidney transplant recipient. This chain joins TRBV11-2 and TRBJ1-1; D ambiguous. The CDR3 spells CASGVMVGNTEAFF. As DNA, the CDR3 is TGTGCCAGCGGCGTCATGGTCGGGAACACTGAAGCTTTCTTT.